The TCR beta chain under discussion was sequenced for a study of tissue T cells after allogeneic stem cell transplantation. Looking at the study overall: Pathologist review favored tissue samples showing histologically apparent lymphocytes.

Clones were read by immunoSEQ multiplex PCR, and TCRdb kept only the in-frame ones, dropping some. The profile shows approximately 12,000 clones, 70% of them singletons. The material was tissue from the right colon, obtained at autopsy. The receptor was derived from a woman aged 18 to 55 with breast cancer.

The CDR3 is CASSPGGQGDNGYTF. For the CDR3, the DNA is TGTGCCAGCAGCCCCGGGGGACAGGGCGACAATGGCTACACCTTC. The chain employs TRBV5-4 and TRBJ1-2; 9 bases agree with TRBD1. V shed 4 bases and J 6 bases; nucleotides not matched to a gene: 10. This CDR3 comprises 15 residues. The germline gives CDR1 SGHNT, CDR2 YYREEE (reference sequence).